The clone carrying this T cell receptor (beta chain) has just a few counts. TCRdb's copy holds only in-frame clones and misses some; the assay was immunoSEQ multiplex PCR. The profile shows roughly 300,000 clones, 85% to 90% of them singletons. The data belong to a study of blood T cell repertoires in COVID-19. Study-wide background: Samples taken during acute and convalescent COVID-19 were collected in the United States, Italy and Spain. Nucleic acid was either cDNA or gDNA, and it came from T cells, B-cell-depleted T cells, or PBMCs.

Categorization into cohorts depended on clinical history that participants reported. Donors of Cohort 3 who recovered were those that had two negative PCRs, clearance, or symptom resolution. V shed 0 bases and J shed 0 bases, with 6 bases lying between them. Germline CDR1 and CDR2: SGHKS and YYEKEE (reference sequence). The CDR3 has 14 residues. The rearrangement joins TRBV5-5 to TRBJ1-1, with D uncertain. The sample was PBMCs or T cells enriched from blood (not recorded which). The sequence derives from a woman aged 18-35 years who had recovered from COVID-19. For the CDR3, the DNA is TGTGCCAGCAGCTTGGACAGATTGAACACTGAAGCTTTCTTT. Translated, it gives CASSLDRLNTEAFF.